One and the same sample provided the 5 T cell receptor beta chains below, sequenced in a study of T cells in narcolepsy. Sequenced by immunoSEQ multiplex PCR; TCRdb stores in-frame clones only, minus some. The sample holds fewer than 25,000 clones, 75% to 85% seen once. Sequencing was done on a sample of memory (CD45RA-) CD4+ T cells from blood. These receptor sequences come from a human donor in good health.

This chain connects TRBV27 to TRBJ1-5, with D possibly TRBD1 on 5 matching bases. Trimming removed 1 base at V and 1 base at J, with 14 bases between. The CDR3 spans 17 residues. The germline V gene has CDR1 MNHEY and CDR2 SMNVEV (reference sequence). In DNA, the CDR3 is TGTGCCAGCAGTTTATACCCACCGGGGGGGAGCAATCAGCCCCAGCATTTT. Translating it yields CASSLYPPGGSNQPQHF.

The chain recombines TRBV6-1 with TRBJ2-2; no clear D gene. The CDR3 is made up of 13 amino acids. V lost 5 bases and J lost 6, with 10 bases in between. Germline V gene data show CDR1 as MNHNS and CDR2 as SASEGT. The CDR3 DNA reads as TGTGCCAGCAGTCCCTCGGGCCCCGGGGAGCTGTTTTTT. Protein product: CASSPSGPGELFF.

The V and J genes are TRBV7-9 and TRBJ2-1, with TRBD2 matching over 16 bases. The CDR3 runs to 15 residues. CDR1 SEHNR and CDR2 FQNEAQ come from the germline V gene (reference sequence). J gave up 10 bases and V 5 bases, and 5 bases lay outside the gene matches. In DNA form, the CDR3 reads TGTGCCAGCAGCCGTGGGACTAGCGGGGGGGCGGAGCAGTTCTTC. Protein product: CASSRGTSGGAEQFF.

CDR3 residues: CASRDRVGSPLHF. DNA for the CDR3: TGTGCCAGCAGGGACAGGGTTGGTTCACCCCTCCACTTT. The chain uses TRBV6-5 and TRBJ1-6, with TRBD1 matching 8 bases. Per the germline V gene, CDR1 is MNHEY and CDR2 is SVGAGI. The CDR3 contains 13 residues. Trimming cost V 6 bases and J 9 bases; bases outside gene matches: 4.

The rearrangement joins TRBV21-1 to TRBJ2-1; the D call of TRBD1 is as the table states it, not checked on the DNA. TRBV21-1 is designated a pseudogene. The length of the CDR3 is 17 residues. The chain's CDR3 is CASSASPRGTVDNEQFF. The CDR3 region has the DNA TGTGCCAGCAGCGCCTCCCCGAGGGGGACAGTAGACAATGAGCAGTTCTTC.